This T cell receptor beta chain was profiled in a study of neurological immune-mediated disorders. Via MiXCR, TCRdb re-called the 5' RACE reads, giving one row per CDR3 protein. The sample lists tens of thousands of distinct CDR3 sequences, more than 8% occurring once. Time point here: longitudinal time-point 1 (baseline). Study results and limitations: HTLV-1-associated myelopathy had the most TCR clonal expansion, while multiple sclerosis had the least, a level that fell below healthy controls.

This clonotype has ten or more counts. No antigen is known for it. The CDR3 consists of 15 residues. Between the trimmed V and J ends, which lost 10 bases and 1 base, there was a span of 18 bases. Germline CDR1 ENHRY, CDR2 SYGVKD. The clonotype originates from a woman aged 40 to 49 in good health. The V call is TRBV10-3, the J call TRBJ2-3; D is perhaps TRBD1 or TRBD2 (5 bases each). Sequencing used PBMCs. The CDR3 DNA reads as TGTGCCAGCGCCTCCGGGACCCAACGCACAGATACGCAGTATTTT. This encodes CASASGTQRTDTQYF.